This entry is about one T cell receptor (beta chain). Its antigen is as yet unknown. Primers used in a second PCR of roughly 7 to 11 cycles were a sample-barcoded 5' primer and a J-beta primer mix. A single record per CDR3 protein comes from TCRdb applying MiXCR to the 5' RACE reads. The profile shows 550,000 to 750,000 distinct CDR3 sequences, roughly 21% of them singletons. This sample is part of a study of blood T cells in healthy people across ages. Study-level points and caveats: Diversity of TCR beta per million T cells declined in a roughly linear way with age.

The germline V gene has CDR1 SGHTA and CDR2 FQGNSA. After removal of 3 bases from V and 4 bases from J, the junction contained 15 bases not matched to a gene. This CDR3 region has 19 residues. Donors gave around 10 milliliters of peripheral blood apiece. The chain carries TRBV7-2 and TRBJ2-3, with 11 bases lining up with TRBD2. Input material: blood. The receptor comes from a man between 65 and 79 years old in good health. CDR3 nucleotides: TGTGCCAGCAGCTTTCCCAAAACTAGCGGGGGTTCGGGCGCAGATACGCAGTATTTT. Its protein product is CASSFPKTSGGSGADTQYF.